This TCR beta chain was sequenced in a study of T cells in tumors after PD-1 blockade. The overall study: During anti-PD-1 treatment, some patients continued daily vismodegib 150 mg. Blood samples averaged 113,528 templates (range 24,679-257,772) and 36,536 unique clonotypes. Findings and caveats of the study: Some novel exhausted tumor clones appeared in pre-treatment blood, suggesting peripheral recruitment.

The CDR3 covers 13 residues. Germline CDR1 is WSHSY and CDR2 is SAAADI. V trimming: 4 bases; J trimming: 7 bases; junction bases outside the gene matches: 6. Remarks on this clone: Its antigen is currently unknown.

The method was immunoSEQ multiplex PCR; TCRdb's version includes in-frame clones alone and lacks a portion of them. The table includes approximately 60,000 clones, 74% detected once. This chain joins TRBV10-2 and TRBJ2-5; 7 bases agree with TRBD1. The TCR comes from a human donor with basal cell carcinoma. The sample in question was PBMCs, obtained after anti-PD-1 treatment. As DNA, the CDR3 is TGCGCCAGCAGTGGGGACAGTCCGGGGACCCAGTACTTC. Translating gives CASSGDSPGTQYF.